The sequence of this T cell receptor (beta chain) was determined in a study of control samples from healthy donors and cancer patients. TCRdb keeps only in-frame clones here, not all; method: immunoSEQ multiplex PCR. Of 200,000 or so clones listed, 85% to 95% are singletons. The CDR3 runs to 15 residues. Per germline, CDR1 SNHLY and CDR2 FYNNEI. J lost 2 bases, V lost 1 base, and 2 bases had no gene match. This TCR came from a man between 45 and 60 years old in good health. The V gene is TRBV2, the J gene TRBJ2-1, with 7 nucleotides matching TRBD1. Material: blood. CDR3 amino acids: CASSEETGTYNEQFF. CDR3 in DNA: TGTGCCAGCAGTGAAGAGACAGGGACCTACAATGAGCAGTTCTTC.